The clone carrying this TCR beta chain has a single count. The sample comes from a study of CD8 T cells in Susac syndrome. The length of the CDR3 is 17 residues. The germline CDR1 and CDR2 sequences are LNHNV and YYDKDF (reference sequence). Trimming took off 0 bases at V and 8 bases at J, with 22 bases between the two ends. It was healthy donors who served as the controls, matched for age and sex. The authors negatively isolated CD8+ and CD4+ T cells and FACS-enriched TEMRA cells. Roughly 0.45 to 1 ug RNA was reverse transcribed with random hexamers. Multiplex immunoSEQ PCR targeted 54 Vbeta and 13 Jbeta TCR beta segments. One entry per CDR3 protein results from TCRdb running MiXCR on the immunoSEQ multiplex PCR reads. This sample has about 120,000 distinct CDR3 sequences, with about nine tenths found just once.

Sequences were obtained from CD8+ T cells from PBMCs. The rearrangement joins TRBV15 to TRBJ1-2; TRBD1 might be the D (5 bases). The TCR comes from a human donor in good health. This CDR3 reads CATSRESPGTPFPGYTF. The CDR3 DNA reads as TGTGCCACCAGCAGAGAATCCCCCGGGACCCCTTTTCCAGGCTACACCTTC.